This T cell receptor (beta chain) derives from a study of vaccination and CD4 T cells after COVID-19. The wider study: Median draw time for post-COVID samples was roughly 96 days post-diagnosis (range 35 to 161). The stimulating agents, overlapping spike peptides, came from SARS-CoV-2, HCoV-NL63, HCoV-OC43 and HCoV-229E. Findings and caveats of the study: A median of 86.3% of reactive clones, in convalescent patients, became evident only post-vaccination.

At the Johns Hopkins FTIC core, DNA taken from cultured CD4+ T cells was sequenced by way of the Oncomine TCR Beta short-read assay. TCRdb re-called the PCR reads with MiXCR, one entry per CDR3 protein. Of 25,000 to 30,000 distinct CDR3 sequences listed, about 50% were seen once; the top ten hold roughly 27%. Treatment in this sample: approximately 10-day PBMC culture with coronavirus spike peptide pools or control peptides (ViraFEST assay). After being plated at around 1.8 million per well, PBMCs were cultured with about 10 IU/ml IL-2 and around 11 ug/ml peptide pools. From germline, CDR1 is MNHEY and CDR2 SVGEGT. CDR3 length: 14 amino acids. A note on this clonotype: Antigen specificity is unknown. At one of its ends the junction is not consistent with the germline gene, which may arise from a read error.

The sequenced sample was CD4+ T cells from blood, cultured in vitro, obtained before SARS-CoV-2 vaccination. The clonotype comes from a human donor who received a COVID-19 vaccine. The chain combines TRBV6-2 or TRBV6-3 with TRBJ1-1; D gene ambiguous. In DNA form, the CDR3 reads TGTGCCAGCAGCGGAGGAGTGTTGAACACTGGAGCTTTCTTT. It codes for CASSGGVLNTGAFF.